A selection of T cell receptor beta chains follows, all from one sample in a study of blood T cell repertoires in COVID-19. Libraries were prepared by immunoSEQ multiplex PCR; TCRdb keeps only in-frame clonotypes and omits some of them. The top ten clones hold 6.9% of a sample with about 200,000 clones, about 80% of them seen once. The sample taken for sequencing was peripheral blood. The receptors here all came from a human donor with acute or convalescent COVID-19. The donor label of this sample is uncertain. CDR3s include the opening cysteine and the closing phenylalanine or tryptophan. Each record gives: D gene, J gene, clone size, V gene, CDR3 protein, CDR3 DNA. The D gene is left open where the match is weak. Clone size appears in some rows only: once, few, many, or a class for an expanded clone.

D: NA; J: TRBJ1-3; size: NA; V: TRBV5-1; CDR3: CASRDNGNTIYF; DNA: TGCGCCAGCAGGGACAACGGAAACACCATATATTTT
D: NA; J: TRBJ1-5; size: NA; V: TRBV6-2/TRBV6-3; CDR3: CASSLTGTNQPQHF; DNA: TGTGCCAGCAGTCTCACAGGGACCAATCAGCCCCAGCATTTT
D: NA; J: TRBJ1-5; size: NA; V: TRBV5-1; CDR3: CASSYDGQTNQPQHF; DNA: TGCGCCAGCAGTTACGACGGACAGACTAATCAGCCCCAGCATTTT
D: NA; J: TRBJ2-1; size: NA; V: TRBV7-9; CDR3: CASSSLRGAAYNEQFF; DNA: TGTGCCAGCAGCAGCCTGCGCGGGGCAGCCTACAATGAGCAGTTCTTC
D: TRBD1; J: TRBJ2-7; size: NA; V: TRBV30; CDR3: CAWSVRGQAKSQYF; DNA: TGTGCCTGGAGTGTACGAGGACAGGCTAAAAGTCAGTACTTC
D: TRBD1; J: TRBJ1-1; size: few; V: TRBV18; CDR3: CASSLGQDISEAFF; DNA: TGTGCCAGCTCCCTTGGACAGGACATTTCTGAAGCTTTCTTT
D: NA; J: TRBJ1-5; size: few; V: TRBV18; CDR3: CASSRQYSNQPQHF; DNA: TGTGCCAGCTCTCGACAGTATAGCAATCAGCCCCAGCATTTT
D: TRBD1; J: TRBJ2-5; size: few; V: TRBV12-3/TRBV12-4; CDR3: CASRDRGQETQYF; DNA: TGTGCCAGCAGGGACAGGGGACAAGAGACCCAGTACTTC
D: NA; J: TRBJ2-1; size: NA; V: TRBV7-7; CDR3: CASSFLEATEQFF; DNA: TGTGCCAGCAGCTTCCTTGAGGCGACTGAGCAGTTCTTC
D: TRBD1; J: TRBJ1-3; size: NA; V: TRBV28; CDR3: CASHSPGQISGNTIYF; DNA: TGTGCCAGCCATTCCCCGGGACAGATCTCTGGAAACACCATATATTTT
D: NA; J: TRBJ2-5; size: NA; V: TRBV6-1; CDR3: CASRQASHQETQYF; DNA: TGTGCCAGCAGGCAGGCTAGCCACCAAGAGACCCAGTACTTC
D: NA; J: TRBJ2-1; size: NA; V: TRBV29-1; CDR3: CSVGVSPYNEQFF; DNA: TGCAGCGTTGGGGTTAGCCCATACAATGAGCAGTTCTTC
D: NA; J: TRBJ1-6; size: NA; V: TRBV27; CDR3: CASSLGGSFSYNSPLHF; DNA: TGTGCCAGCAGTTTAGGAGGGTCGTTCTCCTATAATTCACCCCTCCACTTT
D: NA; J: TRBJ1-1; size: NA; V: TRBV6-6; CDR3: CASSYSGQLEAFF; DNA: TGTGCCAGCAGTTACTCGGGGCAGCTTGAAGCTTTCTTT
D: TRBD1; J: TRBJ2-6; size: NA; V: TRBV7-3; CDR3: CASSSGQGLGANVLTF; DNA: TGTGCCAGCAGCTCGGGACAGGGACTGGGGGCCAACGTCCTGACTTTC
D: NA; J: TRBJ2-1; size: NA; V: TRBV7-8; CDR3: CASSLAGPGRTYNEQFF; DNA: TGTGCCAGCAGCTTAGCAGGCCCAGGGAGGACCTACAATGAGCAGTTCTTC
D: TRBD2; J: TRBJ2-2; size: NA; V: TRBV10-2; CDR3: CASSLTSGRGVGELFF; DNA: TGCGCCAGCAGTCTAACTAGCGGGAGGGGAGTCGGGGAGCTGTTTTTT
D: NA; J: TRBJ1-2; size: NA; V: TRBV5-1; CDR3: CASSLREVSDYTF; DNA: TGCGCCAGCAGCCTTCGGGAGGTTTCCGACTACACCTTC
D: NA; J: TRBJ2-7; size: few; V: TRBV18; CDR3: CASSPTVTATYEQYF; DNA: TGTGCCAGCTCACCGACTGTGACAGCTACCTACGAGCAGTACTTC
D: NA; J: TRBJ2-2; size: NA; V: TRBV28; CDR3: CASNPSGGSTGELFF; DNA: TGTGCCAGCAATCCGAGCGGAGGAAGCACCGGGGAGCTGTTTTTT
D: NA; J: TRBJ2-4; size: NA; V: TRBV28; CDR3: CASSPSGGPNIQYF; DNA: TGTGCCAGCAGCCCCTCTGGCGGGCCAAACATTCAGTACTTC
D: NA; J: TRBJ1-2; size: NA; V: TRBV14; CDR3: CASSENAANYGYTF; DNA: TGTGCCAGCAGCGAAAACGCAGCGAACTATGGCTACACCTTC
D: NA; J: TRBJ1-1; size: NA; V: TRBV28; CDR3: CASSPGYTEAFF; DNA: TGTGCCAGCAGTCCAGGCTACACTGAAGCTTTCTTT
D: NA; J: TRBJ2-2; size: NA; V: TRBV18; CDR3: CASSPQGTGELFF; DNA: TGTGCCAGCTCACCACAGGGGACCGGGGAGCTGTTTTTT
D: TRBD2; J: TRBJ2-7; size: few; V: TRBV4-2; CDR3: CASSQVSLAGLPEQYF; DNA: TGTGCCAGCAGCCAAGTGTCACTAGCGGGTTTACCCGAGCAGTACTTC
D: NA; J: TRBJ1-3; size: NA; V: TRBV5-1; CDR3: CASSLGGLGGNTIYF; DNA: TGCGCCAGCAGCTTGGGGGGGCTCGGTGGAAACACCATATATTTT
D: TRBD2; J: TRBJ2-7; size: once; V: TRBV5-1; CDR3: CASSYLAGGTYEQYF; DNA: TGCGCCAGCAGCTATTTAGCGGGAGGGACCTACGAGCAGTACTTC
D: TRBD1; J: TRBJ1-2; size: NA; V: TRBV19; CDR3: CASTTSGTGGNYGYTF; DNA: TGTGCCAGTACCACGTCAGGGACAGGGGGGAACTATGGCTACACCTTC
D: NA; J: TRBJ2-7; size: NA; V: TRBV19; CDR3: CASSRDIDYEQYF; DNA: TGTGCCAGTAGTAGGGACATAGACTACGAGCAGTACTTC
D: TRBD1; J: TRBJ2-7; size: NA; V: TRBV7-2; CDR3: CASSSTGAYEQYF; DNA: TGTGCCAGCAGCAGCACAGGGGCCTACGAGCAGTACTTC
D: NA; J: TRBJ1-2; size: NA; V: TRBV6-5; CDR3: CASSYRGGGYGYTF; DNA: TGTGCCAGCAGTTACAGGGGAGGAGGTTATGGCTACACCTTC
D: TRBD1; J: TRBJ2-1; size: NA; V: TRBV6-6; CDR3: CASSYGQGAYNEQFF; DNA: TGTGCCAGCAGTTACGGACAGGGGGCCTACAATGAGCAGTTCTTC
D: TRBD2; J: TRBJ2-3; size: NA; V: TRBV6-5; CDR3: CASSYFAGEPSSQYF; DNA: TGTGCCAGCAGTTACTTTGCGGGAGAACCGTCTTCGCAGTATTTT
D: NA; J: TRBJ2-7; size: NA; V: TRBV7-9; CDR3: CASGTGERREQYF; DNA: TGTGCCAGCGGTACGGGAGAGAGGCGCGAGCAGTACTTC
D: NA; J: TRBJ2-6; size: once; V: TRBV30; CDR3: CAWTSSGGANVLTF; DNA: TGTGCCTGGACCTCATCAGGGGGGGCCAACGTCCTGACTTTC
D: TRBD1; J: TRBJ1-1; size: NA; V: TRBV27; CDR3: CASSSFGTEMNTEAFF; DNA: TGTGCCAGCAGTTCCTTCGGGACAGAGATGAACACTGAAGCTTTCTTT
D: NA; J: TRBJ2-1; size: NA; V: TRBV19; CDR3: CASSREEGYNEQFF; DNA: TGTGCCAGTAGTAGGGAAGAGGGCTACAATGAGCAGTTCTTC
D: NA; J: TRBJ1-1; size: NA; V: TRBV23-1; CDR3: CASSQSGPHRKDTEAFF; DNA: TGCGCCAGCAGTCAGTCAGGCCCCCACAGAAAGGACACTGAAGCTTTCTTT
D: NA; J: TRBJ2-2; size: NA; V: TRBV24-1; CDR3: CATSDPGVVSGELFF; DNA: TGTGCCACCAGTGACCCAGGGGTTGTGTCCGGGGAGCTGTTTTTT
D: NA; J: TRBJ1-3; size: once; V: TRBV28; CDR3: CASSLGGSSGNTIYF; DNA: TGTGCCAGCAGCCTAGGGGGTTCTTCTGGAAACACCATATATTTT
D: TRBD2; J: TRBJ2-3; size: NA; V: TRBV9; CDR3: CASSVAGASGISTDTQYF; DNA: TGTGCCAGCAGCGTGGCGGGCGCTAGCGGGATAAGCACAGATACGCAGTATTTT
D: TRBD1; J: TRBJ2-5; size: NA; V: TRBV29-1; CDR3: CSVGTGGTETQYF; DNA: TGCAGCGTGGGGACAGGGGGCACGGAGACCCAGTACTTC
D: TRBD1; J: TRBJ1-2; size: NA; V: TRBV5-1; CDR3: CASSSTGDYGYTF; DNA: TGCGCCAGCAGTTCGACAGGGGACTATGGCTACACCTTC
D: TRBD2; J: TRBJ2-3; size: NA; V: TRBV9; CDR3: CASSFTSGSGTDTQYF; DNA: TGTGCCAGCAGCTTCACTAGCGGGTCCGGCACAGATACGCAGTATTTT
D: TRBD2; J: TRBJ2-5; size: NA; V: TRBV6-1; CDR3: CASSGTSGRALETQYF; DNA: TGTGCCAGCAGTGGCACTAGCGGGAGGGCATTAGAGACCCAGTACTTC
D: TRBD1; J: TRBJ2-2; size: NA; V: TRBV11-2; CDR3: CASSNRGLGGELFF; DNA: TGTGCCAGCTCCAACAGGGGTTTGGGGGGGGAGCTGTTTTTT
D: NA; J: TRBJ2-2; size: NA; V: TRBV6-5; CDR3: CASRPPGRVTGELFF; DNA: TGTGCCAGCAGACCCCCAGGCAGGGTAACCGGGGAGCTGTTTTTT
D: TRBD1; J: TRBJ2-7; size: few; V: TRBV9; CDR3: CASSVGGTGSVEQYF; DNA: TGTGCCAGCAGCGTAGGCGGGACAGGGTCCGTCGAGCAGTACTTC
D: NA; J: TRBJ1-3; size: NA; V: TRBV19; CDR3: CASSTTAGNTIYF; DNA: TGTGCCAGTAGTACTACAGCTGGAAACACCATATATTTT
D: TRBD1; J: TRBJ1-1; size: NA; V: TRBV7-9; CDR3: CASSSYRTGTLTEAFF; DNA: TGTGCCAGCAGCTCGTATAGGACAGGGACTTTGACTGAAGCTTTCTTT
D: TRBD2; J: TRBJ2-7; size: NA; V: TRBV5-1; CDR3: CASRAGGGFYEQYF; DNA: TGCGCCAGCAGAGCGGGAGGGGGGTTCTACGAGCAGTACTTC
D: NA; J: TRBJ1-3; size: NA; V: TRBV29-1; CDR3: CSVDTGNTIYF; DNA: TGCAGCGTTGATACAGGAAACACCATATATTTT
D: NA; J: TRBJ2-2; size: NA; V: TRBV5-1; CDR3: CASSLGQRNLNTGELFF; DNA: TGCGCCAGCAGCTTGGGCCAGCGAAACTTGAACACCGGGGAGCTGTTTTTT
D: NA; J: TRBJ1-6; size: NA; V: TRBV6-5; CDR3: CASSSSGLINSPLHF; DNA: TGTGCCAGCAGTTCATCTGGACTGATAAATTCACCCCTCCACTTT
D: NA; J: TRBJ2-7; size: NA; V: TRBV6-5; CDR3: CASSSVTGLNEQYF; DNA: TGTGCCAGCAGTTCCGTGACAGGATTGAACGAGCAGTACTTC